The T cell receptor (beta chain) under discussion was sequenced for a study of regulatory T cells in long-lasting Graves disease. Study results and caveats: Patients with persistent Graves' had lower TCR diversity than newly diagnosed patients. Preferential use of TRBV28, TRBJ1-2 and TRBJ2-5 was seen in persistent disease.

This clonotype was counted only a few times. As yet, its antigen is unknown. Through Arm-PCR of CDR3 regions and iRepertoire HTBI primers, TCR beta libraries were built. MiXCR, applied by TCRdb to the multiplex PCR reads, yields one record per CDR3 protein. The data show some 430,000 distinct CDR3 sequences, with about 22% seen just once and roughly 6.9% held by the top ten. The time point was: persistent/refractory GD, antithyroid drugs over 5 years with positive TRAb. The TCR library was prepared using RNA isolated from PBMCs. Patients were enrolled at an endocrinology department in Xi'an, China. Germline assignment: CDR1 SGHAT and CDR2 FQNNGV. This CDR3 contains 19 residues. Deletions cut 6 bases from V and 5 bases from J, with 32 bases between.

The clonotype was recovered from a female donor with Graves disease. The specimen was peripheral blood mononuclear cells (PBMCs), collected when the disease was refractory, from a patient treated with antithyroid drugs. This chain uses TRBV11-2 with TRBJ2-7; maybe TRBD1 (6 bases). CDR3 DNA: TGTGCCAGCAGATCGGTAAATGGACCTGGGGCAGGGGCGGGCAACGAGCAGTACTTC. Protein: CASRSVNGPGAGAGNEQYF.